This TCR beta chain derives from a study of radiotherapy plus CTLA-4 blockade in lung cancer (dated by TCRdb to the late 2010s). Looking at the study overall: Objective responses occurred in around 19% of enrolled patients, and 31% achieved disease control.

This clone was seen a single time. Its antigen is currently not known. One base away there is no much larger clone; base qualities are not given. The study evaluated CTLA-4 blockade (ipilimumab) given together with focal radiation therapy in patients who had chemo-refractory metastatic non-small-cell lung cancer. The receptor library was made with the immunoSEQ multiplex PCR assay. TCRdb holds this immuneACCESS table with in-frame rearrangements only. Some clones are missing; in checked studies, unresolved V genes explain under half, and the rest has no known cause. In this sample the table shows about 62,000 clones, approximately 79% of which occur a single time. Approximately 2.9% of the sample is taken by the ten largest. Including the terminal cysteine and phenylalanine, the CDR3 comprises 15 residues. Solely the CDR3 DNA is kept, with 45 bases framed from the first base. The germline V gene (reference sequence) specifies SGHNT as CDR1 and YYREEE as CDR2. Trimming takes 4 bases from V and 0 bases from J, and the germline ends sit 11 bases apart.

General findings and caveats noted by the study authors: After treatment with radiotherapy and ipilimumab, TCR clones that originated in tumors expanded in peripheral blood. Early dynamic changes in blood T cell clones, together with increased serum interferon-beta after radiation, were reported as the strongest predictors of response.

The rearrangement combines TRBV5-4 with TRBJ1-3, with TRBD1 as a weak D call on 6 bases. This sequence originates from a human donor with non-small cell lung cancer who had a complete response to radiotherapy plus ipilimumab. The sequencing here drew on peripheral blood, taken from a patient treated with radiotherapy plus ipilimumab. Read as DNA, the sequence is TGTGCCAGCAGCGTCCGGACAGTCTCTGGAAACACCATATATTTT. Its amino acids are CASSVRTVSGNTIYF.